Here is one T cell receptor (beta chain) with its context. This clonotype was detected a few times. Its antigen specificity is not known. Base quality data are lacking; no much larger clone is found one base away. The data were obtained in a study of T-cell reconstitution after alpha-beta-depleted transplantation in children (dated by TCRdb to 2016 to 2018). About the investigation overall: Using TCR repertoire profiling, the study quantitatively followed how T-cell immune reconstitution unfolded in children after TCRalphabeta/CD19-depleted allogeneic hematopoietic cell transplantation.

Libraries were made using PCR. Sequencing was performed on an Illumina HiSeq 2500. Molecular barcoding was employed in the preparation of TCR libraries, with unique molecular identifiers being used to normalize TCRbeta repertoire quantification. In-frame beta chains were kept once TCRdb had trimmed the public reads at Q25 with fastp and called clones with MiXCR. Rows are unified per CDR3 protein, each entry keeping the most common DNA and genes. The sample yields some 500,000 distinct CDR3 sequences; approximately 20% were counted once. The top ten clonotypes cover 3.3% of the sample. Via the germline V gene (reference sequence), CDR1 is DFQATT and CDR2 SNEGSKA. The CDR3, cysteine through phenylalanine, is 14 amino acids long. Only the CDR3 DNA stays, 42 bases, in frame from base 1. Ends trimmed: V by 4 bases, J by 2 bases; bases unmatched to a gene: 7.

The source of this sequence is a human donor who donated a stem cell graft to a child with acute lymphoblastic leukemia. The sample in question was PBMCs from the stem cell graft donor, obtained from the stem cell graft. The chain is assembled from TRBV20-1 and TRBJ2-7, with 8 middle bases fitting TRBD1. The CDR3 region: CSAKDAGQAYEQYF. The DNA sequence is given as TGCAGTGCTAAAGACGCGGGACAGGCCTACGAGCAGTACTTC.